The TCR beta chain under discussion was sequenced for a study of blood T cell repertoires in COVID-19. Trimming cost V 1 base and J 6 bases; bases outside gene matches: 6. CDR3 size: 15 residues. CDR1 is SGHRS, CDR2 YFSETQ, per germline. Produced via immunoSEQ multiplex PCR; TCRdb's table is partial and in-frame only. The table has about 170,000 clones, about 80% seen once. The sequence derives from a woman between 65 and 79 years old in a cohort exposed to, infected with or recovered from COVID-19 (not recorded which). The specimen sequenced was PBMCs or T cells enriched from blood (not recorded which). This chain connects TRBV5-1 to TRBJ2-1, with TRBD2 matching 8 bases. The CDR3 here is CASSLIVAGSNEQFF. Written as DNA, the CDR3 is TGCGCCAGCAGCTTGATCGTAGCGGGATCCAATGAGCAGTTCTTC. Drawing the rest from reference TRBV5-1 and TRBJ2-1, the complete variable domain is KAGVTQTPRYLIKTRGQQVTLSCSPISGHRSVSWYQQTPGQGLQFLFEYFSETQRNKGNFPGRFSGRQFSNSRSEMNVSTLELGDSALYLCASSLIVAGSNEQFFGPGTRLTVL.